This T cell receptor (beta chain) was identified during a study of siplizumab effects on memory and regulatory T cells (dated by TCRdb to between 2018 and 2021). The study in broad terms: The study examined how the anti-CD2 antibody siplizumab affects alloreactive T-cell subsets in allogeneic mixed lymphocyte reactions built from human PBMCs.

Broad study findings and their caveats: About 80-97% of proliferating CD4+ or CD8+ clones could not be given a naive or memory phenotype. Whether proliferating Tregs from siplizumab cultures actually had suppressive function was not functionally confirmed. Because sequences below about 10^-5 frequency were poorly captured, only a minor fraction of alloreactive clones could be mapped to unstimulated subsets. Among mappable alloreactive CD4+ clones, an average Treg-derived fraction of almost 70% was observed with siplizumab, compared with around 28% in control reactions. Compared with memory T cells, unstimulated naive T cells appeared more diverse, and naive cells seemed to make a substantial contribution to the alloresponse. The cumulative frequency of alloreactive sequences that could be traced back to unstimulated CD4+ memory T cells was significantly reduced by siplizumab.

On this clone: Its specific antigen is unknown. No base qualities exist here, and no much larger clone lies one base off it.

The germline V gene provides CDR1 MGHDK and CDR2 SYGVNS. Reading from cysteine to phenylalanine, the CDR3 counts 16 amino acids. The kept DNA is CDR3 alone, 48 bases in frame from the first base. V is reduced by 4 bases and J by 4 bases, leaving a spacing of 14 bases between them. The method behind the library was the immunoSEQ multiplex PCR assay. The deep sequencing platform assayed 90,000 to 100,000 TCR templates per sample. Genomic DNA extracted from sorted T cells was the material used for TCRbeta CDR3 sequencing. The published analysis was carried out like this. The R programming language was used for clonal analysis of TCRbeta CDR3 data. Alloreactive CD4+ and CD8+ clones were defined by comparing unstimulated samples with post-reaction CFSE-low samples. Regulatory or non-regulatory origin was assigned to alloreactive CD4+ clones by matching of sequences to sorted unstimulated Treg and non-Treg repertoires. The source is immuneACCESS, and TCRdb retained only in-frame sequences with V and J called. Part of the clones is not carried over; for the studies checked, unresolved V genes explain less than half of this, and the remainder is unexplained. The V and J calls and clone size are taken from that table; D and trimming were inferred from the DNA. For this sample there are under 70,000 clones; 79% appear just once. Of the sample, roughly 0.4% falls within the top ten clones.

Additional sequencing covered unstimulated subsets from a few donor pairs, namely CD8+ effector memory, CD4+ naive, CD8+ TEMRA, CD4+ memory and CD8+ naive. TCRbeta CDR3 sequencing was performed on sorted unstimulated T cells and on proliferating T cells recovered from mixed lymphocyte reactions. Fresh whole blood from about ten HLA-typed healthy donors served as the source for isolating PBMCs. This clonotype was obtained from a human donor in good health. What was sequenced was memory CD4+ T cells sorted from blood. The cell subset or site label corresponds to: unstimulated CD4+ memory T cells. The chain uses TRBV25-1 and TRBJ2-6, with no reliable assignment of the D segment. The CDR3 sequence is CASSATDGSGANVLTF. The nucleotide sequence is TGTGCCAGCAGTGCCACCGACGGCTCGGGGGCCAACGTCCTGACTTTC. Where the CDR3 stops, the reference TRBV25-1 and TRBJ2-6 genes take over; the full variable domain is EADIYQTPRYLVIGTGKKITLECSQTMGHDKMYWYQQDPGMELHLIHYSYGVNSTEKGDLSSESTVSRIRTEHFPLTLESARPSHTSQYLCASSATDGSGANVLTFGAGSRLTVL.